The 26 T cell receptor beta chains below come from one sample, sequenced in a study of blood T cells in healthy people across ages. Together with a sample-barcoded 5' primer, a J-beta primer mix was included in a second PCR lasting about 7 to 11 cycles. TCRdb analysed the 5' RACE reads with MiXCR anew, one entry per CDR3 protein. The table has some 760,000 distinct CDR3 sequences, around a quarter seen once. The sample was also reused in another study, on T cells of mothers and their children.

The sequencing input was blood. Receptors originate from a boy aged 5-17 years in good health.

The chain combines TRBV7-9 with TRBJ1-4, with 11 bases aligning to TRBD1. J gave up 7 bases and V 7 bases, and 8 bases lay outside the gene matches. This CDR3 is 15 amino acids long. The germline V gene encodes CDR1 SEHNR and CDR2 FQNEAQ (reference sequence). The chain's CDR3 is CASTPSGTGGEKLFF. The CDR3 coding sequence is TGTGCCAGCACCCCCTCGGGGACAGGGGGTGAAAAACTGTTTTTT.

This clonotype turned up a few times. This chain links TRBV7-8 with TRBJ2-5; no definite D call. There are 12 residues in the CDR3. Between the trimmed V and J ends, which lost 5 bases and 5 bases, there was a span of 9 bases. From germline, CDR1 is SGHVS and CDR2 FQNEAQ. The CDR3 region is CASSARDETQYF. In DNA, the CDR3 is TGTGCCAGCAGCGCCAGAGATGAGACCCAGTACTTC.

This chain joins TRBV29-1 and TRBJ2-5, with 8 bases that match TRBD2. The closer fit of TRBJ2-1 to the DNA end suggests the J call may be wrong. The CDR3 runs 14 residues. From germline, CDR1 is SQVTM and CDR2 ANQGSEA. The CDR3 region is CSVPGTRVLDEQFF. CDR3 DNA: TGCAGCGTTCCCGGGACTAGAGTTCTGGATGAGCAGTTCTTC.

This clonotype appeared a few times. This chain connects TRBV7-2 to TRBJ2-3, with TRBD2 matching over 12 bases. After removal of 4 bases from V and 4 bases from J, the junction contained 6 bases not matched to a gene. The germline V gene has CDR1 SGHTA and CDR2 FQGNSA. The CDR3 runs to 16 residues. In nucleotides, the CDR3 is TGTGCCAGCAGCTCCGGACTAGCGGGATTCGCAGATACGCAGTATTTT. As protein: CASSSGLAGFADTQYF.

V usage is TRBV25-1 and J usage is TRBJ2-5; D not resolved. V was shortened by 9 bases and J by 4 bases, with 12 bases between the two germline ends. CDR3 length: 12 residues. Germline values: CDR1 MGHDK, CDR2 SYGVNS. The CDR3 DNA reads as TGTGCCAGTTCCGAGATCCCAGAGACCCAGTACTTC. Translation gives CASSEIPETQYF.

The genes are TRBV7-9 and TRBJ1-1; D may be TRBD1 (6 bases). The germline V gene has CDR1 SEHNR and CDR2 FQNEAQ (reference sequence). The CDR3 is 14 residues long. V was cut by 5 bases and J by 1 base, with 11 bases left in between. CDR3 sequence reads: CASSQGGKNTEAFF. As DNA, the CDR3 is TGTGCCAGCAGCCAAGGGGGGAAGAACACTGAAGCTTTCTTT.

The V and J genes are TRBV20-1 and TRBJ2-7, with D unresolved. The CDR3 consists of 13 residues. Trimming cost V 1 base and J 1 base, with 8 bases left between them. Germline V gene lookup returns CDR1 DFQATT and CDR2 SNEGSKA (reference sequence). In nucleotides, the CDR3 is TGCAGTGCTAGAGGGTGGGGTTCCTACGAGCAGTACTTC. It translates to CSARGWGSYEQYF.

V and J are TRBV29-1 and TRBJ1-2; D perhaps matches TRBD1 (6 bases). This CDR3 comprises 13 residues. Germline V gene lookup returns CDR1 SQVTM and CDR2 ANQGSEA. The V end was cut by 2 bases, the J end by 3 bases, with 10 bases between. CDR3 region: CSVENRDYYGYTF. Written as DNA, the CDR3 is TGCAGCGTTGAAAACAGGGACTACTATGGCTACACCTTC.

The CDR3 bases are TGTGCCGGCATGGCTACTACCTTCGACACTGAAGCTTTCTTT. Its protein product is CAGMATTFDTEAFF. This sequence joins TRBV6-5 and TRBJ1-1; D call uncertain. V lost 11 bases to trimming and J lost 3 bases, with 19 bases between them. CDR1 and CDR2 from the germline V gene are MNHEY and SVGAGI. The CDR3 contains 14 residues.

This clonotype was detected only a few times. J is TRBJ2-7 and V is TRBV7-3; the D gene is possibly TRBD1 (5 bases). This CDR3 comprises 13 residues. Trimming left V 4 bases short and J 6 bases short, with 13 bases between. Germline loops: CDR1 SGHTA, CDR2 FQGTGA. Here the CDR3 reads CASSSTALGEQYF. DNA of the CDR3: TGTGCCAGCAGCTCGACAGCCTTGGGCGAGCAGTACTTC.

The chain couples TRBV20-1 to TRBJ2-5, with D unclear. Between the trimmed V and J ends, which lost 6 bases and 6 bases, there was a span of 26 bases. From germline, CDR1 is DFQATT and CDR2 SNEGSKA (reference sequence). The CDR3 length is 16 residues. The CDR3 DNA reads as TGCAGTGCGCCAGTCTCGGTCCCAGAGGCCCGAAAGACCCAGTACTTC. Translated, it gives CSAPVSVPEARKTQYF.

This clonotype occurred a few times. The chain combines TRBV7-6 with TRBJ2-3; D might be TRBD1 (6 bases). The CDR3 contains 16 residues. CDR1 and CDR2 (germline): SGHVS, FNYEAQ. V was pared by 4 bases and J by 2 bases, with 16 bases between. Here the CDR3 DNA reads TGTGCCAGCAGCTCATCACAGGGACAATACACAGATACGCAGTATTTT. This translates into CASSSSQGQYTDTQYF.

This clonotype has more than one count but fewer than ten. The genes are TRBV7-2 and TRBJ2-4; 11 bases are shared with TRBD2. The CDR3 covers 15 residues. After removal of 8 bases from V and 3 bases from J, the junction contained 6 bases not matched to a gene. Germline assignment: CDR1 SGHTA and CDR2 FQGNSA. CDR3 sequence (DNA): TGTGCCAGCGGGGGACTAGCGGACAACAAAAACATTCAGTACTTC. Its translation: CASGGLADNKNIQYF.

The chain joins TRBV6-1 to TRBJ2-7; D remains unclear. Germline CDR1 and CDR2: MNHNS and SASEGT. V was trimmed by 3 bases and J by 6 bases, leaving 12 bases between them. This CDR3 is 13 amino acids long. The CDR3 nucleotides read TGTGCCAGCAGTGAGCAGCATGTGGGCGAGCAGTACTTC. The encoded protein is CASSEQHVGEQYF.

V and J are TRBV5-1 and TRBJ1-2; a possible D gene is TRBD1 (5 bases). Germline CDR1 and CDR2: SGHRS and YFSETQ. The length of the CDR3 is 13 residues. The V end was cut by 6 bases, the J end by 6 bases, with 15 bases between. The CDR3 DNA sequence: TGCGCCAGCATTGGGGGGTCGCGAGATGGCTACACCTTC. It yields the protein CASIGGSRDGYTF.

There are a few counts of this clonotype. The chain recombines TRBV14 with TRBJ2-5; 7 bases align to TRBD2. The DNA end lines up better with TRBJ2-1; the J call may be wrong. The CDR3 loop spans 16 amino acids. The germline gives CDR1 SGHDN, CDR2 FVKESK. DNA for the CDR3: TGTGCCAGCAGCCAATTCGGGAGTAGCGGGTACAATGAGCAGTTCTTC. It yields the protein CASSQFGSSGYNEQFF.

This clonotype was observed a few times. The rearrangement links TRBV5-1 to TRBJ2-5; 12 bases are a match to TRBD2. Trimming removed 7 bases from V and 1 base from J; junction bases left unmatched: 8. The V gene's germline CDR1 is SGHRS and CDR2 YFSETQ. CDR3 size: 16 residues. CDR3: CASDPGLAGIQETQYF. As DNA, the CDR3 is TGCGCCAGCGACCCCGGACTAGCGGGGATCCAAGAGACCCAGTACTTC.

V usage is TRBV10-3 and J usage is TRBJ2-1, with 13 bases lining up with TRBD2. V lost 9 bases to trimming and J lost 0 bases; unmatched junction nucleotides: 8. Germline-derived CDR1 and CDR2 are ENHRY and SYGVKD. The CDR3 totals 17 residues. Here the CDR3 DNA reads TGTGCCATTAGACTAGCGGGGGGATCAAGCTCCTACAATGAGCAGTTCTTC. It translates to CAIRLAGGSSSYNEQFF.

V usage is TRBV2 and J usage is TRBJ2-5; either TRBD1 or TRBD2 may fit D (5 bases each). The germline V gene has CDR1 SNHLY and CDR2 FYNNEI. Trimming pared 6 bases from V and 4 bases from J, leaving 15 bases between. This CDR3 comprises 14 residues. The CDR3 loop is CASSGGDSAETQYF. The CDR3 DNA reads as TGTGCCAGCAGCGGAGGCGACAGCGCAGAGACCCAGTACTTC. Variable domain in full (rest from reference TRBV2 and TRBJ2-5): EPEVTQTPSHQVTQMGQEVILRCVPISNHLYFYWYRQILGQKVEFLVSFYNNEISEKSEIFDDQFSVERPDGSNFTLKIRSTKLEDSAMYFCASSGGDSAETQYFGPGTRLLVL.

The chain joins TRBV6-1 to TRBJ1-2; D not resolved. Trimming removed 2 bases from V and 5 bases from J, with 15 bases in between. The germline gives CDR1 MNHNS, CDR2 SASEGT. The CDR3 extends over 15 amino acids. The CDR3 loop reads CASSEFVEGNYGYTF. The CDR3 coding sequence is TGTGCCAGCAGTGAATTCGTGGAGGGCAATTATGGCTACACCTTC.

The chain employs TRBV10-3 and TRBJ2-5; 7 positions agree with TRBD1. The DNA end is more similar to TRBJ2-7, so the J call may be wrong. CDR1 and CDR2 (germline): ENHRY, SYGVKD. CDR3 length: 14 amino acids. The CDR3 loop is CAISDFRDSYEQYF. CDR3 in DNA: TGTGCCATCAGTGACTTTCGGGACAGCTACGAGCAGTACTTC.

CDR3 sequence: CASSSRDGGSEKLFF. In DNA, the CDR3 is TGTGCCAGCAGTTCCCGGGACGGAGGGAGTGAAAAACTGTTTTTT. The chain employs TRBV27 and TRBJ1-4; D may be TRBD1 (5 bases). Germline CDR1 and CDR2: MNHEY and SMNVEV (reference sequence). The CDR3 contains 15 residues. V lost 4 bases, J lost 7 bases, and 16 bases lay in between.

The CDR3 protein is CASSLPSYKGTKLQETQYF. The CDR3 nucleotides read TGTGCCAGCAGCTTACCTAGCTACAAGGGCACAAAGTTACAAGAGACCCAGTACTTC. This chain links TRBV7-8 with TRBJ2-5, with D possibly matching TRBD2 (5 bases). The V gene lost 2 bases and the J gene lost 2 bases, with 24 bases spanning the gap. The germline gives CDR1 SGHVS, CDR2 FQNEAQ. The CDR3 totals 19 residues.

The chain is built from TRBV12-3 or TRBV12-4 and TRBJ2-7; D remains ambiguous. The V end lost 3 bases, the J end lost 7 bases, and 19 bases lay between the germline ends. This CDR3 contains 15 residues. The CDR3 coding sequence is TGTGCCAGCAGTTTCATGACCTCGGGCTTTATAGAGCAGTACTTC. Its translation: CASSFMTSGFIEQYF.

This clonotype was observed a handful of times. The chain combines TRBV29-1 with TRBJ2-1; D remains unclear. The CDR3 spans 19 residues. Per the germline V gene, CDR1 is SQVTM and CDR2 is ANQGSEA. V was trimmed by 4 bases and J by 3 bases, leaving 28 bases between them. The DNA for the CDR3 is TGCAGCGTTGTTGGTGGTAAGGACCCGGACCCAGGCCACTACAATGAGCAGTTCTTC. It translates to CSVVGGKDPDPGHYNEQFF.

This clonotype was seen more than once but under ten times. This chain connects TRBV12-5 to TRBJ2-2; possible D gene TRBD2, 5 bases. CDR1 and CDR2 (germline): LGHNT, FRNRAP. CDR3 length: 14 amino acids. Trimming stripped 7 bases from V and 4 bases from J, with 13 bases between. CDR3 amino acids: CASVGQLGTGELFF. CDR3 DNA: TGTGCTAGTGTTGGGCAACTAGGCACCGGGGAGCTGTTTTTT.